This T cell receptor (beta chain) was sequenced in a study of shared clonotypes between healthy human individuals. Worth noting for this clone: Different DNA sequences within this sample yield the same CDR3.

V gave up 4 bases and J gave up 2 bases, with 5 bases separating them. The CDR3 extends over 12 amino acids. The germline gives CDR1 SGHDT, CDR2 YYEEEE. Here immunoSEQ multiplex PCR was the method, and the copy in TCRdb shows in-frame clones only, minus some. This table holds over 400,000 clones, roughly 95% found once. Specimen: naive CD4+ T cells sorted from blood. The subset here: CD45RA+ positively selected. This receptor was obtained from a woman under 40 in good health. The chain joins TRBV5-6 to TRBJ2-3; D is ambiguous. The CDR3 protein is CASSLYTDTQYF. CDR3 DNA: TGTGCCAGCAGCCTCTACACAGATACGCAGTATTTT.